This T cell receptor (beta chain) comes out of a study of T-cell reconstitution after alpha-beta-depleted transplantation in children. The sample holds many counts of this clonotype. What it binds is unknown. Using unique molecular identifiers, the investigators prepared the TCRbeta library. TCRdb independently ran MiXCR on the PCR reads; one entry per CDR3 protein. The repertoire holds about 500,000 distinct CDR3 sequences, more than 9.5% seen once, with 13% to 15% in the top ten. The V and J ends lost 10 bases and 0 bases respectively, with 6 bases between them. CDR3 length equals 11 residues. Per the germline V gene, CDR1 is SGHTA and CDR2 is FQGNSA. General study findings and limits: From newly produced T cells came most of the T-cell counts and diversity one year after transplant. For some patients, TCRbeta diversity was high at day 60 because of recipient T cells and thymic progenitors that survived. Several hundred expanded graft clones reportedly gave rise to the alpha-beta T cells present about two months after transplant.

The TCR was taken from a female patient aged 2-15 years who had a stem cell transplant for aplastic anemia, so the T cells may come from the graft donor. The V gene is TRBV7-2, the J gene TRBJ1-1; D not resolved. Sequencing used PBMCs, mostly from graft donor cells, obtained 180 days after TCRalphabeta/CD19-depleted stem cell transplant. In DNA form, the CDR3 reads TGTGCCAATCGCGTGAACACTGAAGCTTTCTTT. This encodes CANRVNTEAFF. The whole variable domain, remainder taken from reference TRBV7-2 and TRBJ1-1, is GAGVSQSPSNKVTEKGKDVELRCDPISGHTALYWYRQSLGQGLEFLIYFQGNSAPDKSGLPSDRFSAERTGGSVSTLTIQRTQQEDSAVYLCANRVNTEAFFGQGTRLTVV.